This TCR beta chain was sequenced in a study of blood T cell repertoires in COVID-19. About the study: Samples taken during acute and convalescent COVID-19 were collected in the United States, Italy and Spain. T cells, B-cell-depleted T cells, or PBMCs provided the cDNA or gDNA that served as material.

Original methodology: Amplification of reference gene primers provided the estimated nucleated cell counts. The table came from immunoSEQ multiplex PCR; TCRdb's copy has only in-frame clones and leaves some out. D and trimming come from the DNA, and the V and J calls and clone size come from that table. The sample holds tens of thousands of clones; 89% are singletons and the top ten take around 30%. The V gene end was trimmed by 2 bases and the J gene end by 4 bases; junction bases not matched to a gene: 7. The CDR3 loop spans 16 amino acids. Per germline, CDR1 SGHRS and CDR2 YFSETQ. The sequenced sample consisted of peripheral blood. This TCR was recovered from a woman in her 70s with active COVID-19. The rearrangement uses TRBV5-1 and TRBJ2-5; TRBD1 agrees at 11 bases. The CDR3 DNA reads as TGCGCCAGCAGCTTCCGGACAGGGGGCAGCGGAGAGACCCAGTACTTC. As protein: CASSFRTGGSGETQYF.